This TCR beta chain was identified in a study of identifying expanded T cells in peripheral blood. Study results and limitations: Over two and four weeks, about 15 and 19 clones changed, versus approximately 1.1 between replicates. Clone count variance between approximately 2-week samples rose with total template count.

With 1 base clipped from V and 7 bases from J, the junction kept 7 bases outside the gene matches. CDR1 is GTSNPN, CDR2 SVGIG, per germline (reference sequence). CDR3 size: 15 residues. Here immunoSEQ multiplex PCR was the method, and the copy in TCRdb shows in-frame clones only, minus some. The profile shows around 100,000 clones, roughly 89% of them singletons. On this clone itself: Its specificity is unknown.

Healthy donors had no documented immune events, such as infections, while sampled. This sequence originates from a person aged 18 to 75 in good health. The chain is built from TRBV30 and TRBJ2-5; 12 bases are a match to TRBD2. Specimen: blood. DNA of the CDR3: TGTGCCTGGAGTGGACTAGCGGGGGCCGGGGGGACCCAGTACTTC. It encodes CAWSGLAGAGGTQYF.